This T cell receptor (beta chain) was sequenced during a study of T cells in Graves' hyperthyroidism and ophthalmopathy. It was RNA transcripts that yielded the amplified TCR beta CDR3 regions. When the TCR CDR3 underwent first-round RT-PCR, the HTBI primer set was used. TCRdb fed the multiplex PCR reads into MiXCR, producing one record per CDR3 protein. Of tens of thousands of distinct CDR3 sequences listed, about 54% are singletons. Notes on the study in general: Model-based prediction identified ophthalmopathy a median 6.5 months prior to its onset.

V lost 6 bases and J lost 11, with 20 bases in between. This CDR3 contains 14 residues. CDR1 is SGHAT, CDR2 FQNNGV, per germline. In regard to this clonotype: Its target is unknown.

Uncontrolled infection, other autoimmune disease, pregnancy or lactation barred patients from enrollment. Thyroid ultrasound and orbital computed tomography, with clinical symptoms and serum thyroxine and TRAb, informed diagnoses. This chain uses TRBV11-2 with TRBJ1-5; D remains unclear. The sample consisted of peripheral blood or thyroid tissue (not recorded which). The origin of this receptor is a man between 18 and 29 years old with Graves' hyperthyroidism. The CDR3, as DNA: TGTGCCAGCAGTCGAGTCGGCCCTTCTCAAGCCCAGCATTTT. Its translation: CASSRVGPSQAQHF.